This entry lists 11 T cell receptor beta chains sequenced from one sample in a study of beta chain features in type 1 diabetes. No antigens are known for them. Study-wide points: There was a moderate but significant shortening of TCRB CDR3s in all four CD4+ subsets of Type 1 diabetes patients.

The entirety of the isolated RNA underwent reverse transcription, so expressed TCRB transcripts were sequenced. Clones were read by immunoSEQ multiplex PCR, and TCRdb kept only the in-frame ones, dropping some. The sample yields 300,000 to 400,000 clones, roughly a tenth seen once. The sample taken for sequencing was central memory CD4+ T cells from blood. Every receptor here comes from a man younger than 45 with type 1 diabetes.

This clone was found a few times. The chain employs TRBV5-6 and TRBJ2-1; 7 nucleotides line up with TRBD2. The CDR3 runs to 15 residues. Germline CDR1 reads SGHDT; CDR2 reads YYEEEE. The junction had 8 bases not matched to a gene; V was cut back by 4 bases and J by 4 bases. Here the CDR3 reads CASSPLAERYNEQFF. CDR3 bases: TGTGCCAGCAGCCCTCTAGCGGAGAGGTACAATGAGCAGTTCTTC.

This clone was found a few times. V and J are TRBV28 and TRBJ1-1; unclear D gene. The CDR3 is 14 residues long. Trimming shortened V by 5 bases and J by 3 bases, and 13 bases separated the two germline ends. Germline CDR1 and CDR2: MDHEN and SYDVKM. In nucleotides, the CDR3 is TGTGCCAGCAGTCTAGGGCCTCCGGACACTGAAGCTTTCTTT. The encoded protein is CASSLGPPDTEAFF.

This clone has a count of ten or more. The J gene is TRBJ1-5, the V gene TRBV2; weak D call: TRBD1 (5 bases). Germline values: CDR1 SNHLY, CDR2 FYNNEI. The ends were cut back, 6 bases at V and 1 base at J, with 10 bases in the middle. The CDR3 sequence is 14 residues long. The CDR3 DNA reads TGTGCCAGCAGATTGGGACTGAGCAATCAGCCCCAGCATTTT. Translated: CASRLGLSNQPQHF. Filled out from reference TRBV2 and TRBJ1-5, the complete variable domain reads EPEVTQTPSHQVTQMGQEVILRCVPISNHLYFYWYRQILGQKVEFLVSFYNNEISEKSEIFDDQFSVERPDGSNFTLKIRSTKLEDSAMYFCASRLGLSNQPQHFGDGTRLSIL.

In its sample, this clone was seen a few times. The rearrangement joins TRBV6-5 to TRBJ1-2; TRBD1 is a possible D gene (6 bases). Trimming pared 2 bases from V and 8 bases from J, leaving 15 bases between. CDR1 and CDR2 (germline): MNHEY, SVGAGI. This CDR3 spans 14 amino acids. CDR3 residues: CASSYRAGARGYTF. CDR3 DNA: TGTGCCAGCAGTTACCGGGCGGGGGCAAGAGGCTACACCTTC.

V and J are TRBV6-5 and TRBJ1-1, with 7 bases aligning to TRBD1. Trimming removed 5 bases from V and 11 bases from J; junction bases left unmatched: 11. This CDR3 has 13 residues. The V gene's germline CDR1 is MNHEY and CDR2 SVGAGI. The CDR3 bases are TGTGCCAGCAGTCTGGGACAGATGATTGGGGCTTTCTTT. It specifies CASSLGQMIGAFF.

This clone showed up just a few times. This chain's CDR3 is CASSPNVEPKETQYF. For the CDR3, the DNA is TGTGCCAGCAGCCCGAACGTGGAGCCGAAAGAGACCCAGTACTTC. This chain links TRBV7-9 with TRBJ2-5; D remains ambiguous. The V gene's germline CDR1 is SEHNR and CDR2 FQNEAQ (reference sequence). Trimming removed 5 bases at V and 3 bases at J, with 16 bases between. The CDR3 is 15 amino acids.

J is TRBJ2-7 and V is TRBV7-9; D might be TRBD1 or TRBD2, each matching 6 bases. Germline CDR1 is SEHNR and CDR2 is FQNEAQ (reference sequence). V was trimmed by 5 bases and J by 13 bases, leaving 18 bases between them. This CDR3 has 12 amino acids. CDR3 protein: CASSPPGRGRYF. CDR3 bases: TGTGCCAGCAGCCCCCCAGGCCGGGGGCGTTACTTC.

The table lists this clone with a few counts. The chain links TRBV6-5 to TRBJ2-5; no clear D gene. Trimming removed 5 bases from V and 7 bases from J, with 14 bases in between. The CDR3 consists of 13 residues. Germline V lookup: CDR1 MNHEY, CDR2 SVGAGI. The CDR3 nucleotides read TGTGCCAGCAGTGAAGGCGCTGGATGGACCCAGTACTTC. Translated, it gives CASSEGAGWTQYF.

This clone was observed a handful of times. V is TRBV27 and J is TRBJ2-7; no reliable D call. V dropped 5 bases and J dropped 2 bases, with 10 bases sitting between them. The germline V gene has CDR1 MNHEY and CDR2 SMNVEV (reference sequence). There are 13 residues in the CDR3. Here the CDR3 DNA reads TGTGCCAGCAGTGCGTACTTAGCCTACGAGCAGTACTTC. This codes for CASSAYLAYEQYF.

The chain combines TRBV7-3 with TRBJ2-3; D gene uncertain. Germline lookup yields CDR1 SGHTA and CDR2 FQGTGA. The CDR3 is made up of 12 amino acids. The V gene lost 5 bases and the J gene lost 5 bases, with 8 bases spanning the gap. The CDR3 nucleotides are TGTGCCAGCAGCCCCGACCTAGATACGCAGTATTTT. Translating it yields CASSPDLDTQYF.

The rearrangement links TRBV6-1 to TRBJ2-1; 9 nucleotides agree with TRBD2. The CDR3 covers 15 residues. The trim removed 7 bases at V and 2 bases at J, leaving 6 bases unmatched. Germline values: CDR1 MNHNS, CDR2 SASEGT. The CDR3 is CASTASGKTYNEQFF. CDR3 coding DNA: TGTGCCAGCACGGCTAGCGGGAAAACCTACAATGAGCAGTTCTTC.